This passage covers 14 T cell receptor beta chains from one sample sequenced in a study of blood T cell dynamics during melanoma immunotherapy. Time point in this sample: pre-treatment baseline. Assay: immunoSEQ multiplex PCR; the TCRdb copy retains only in-frame clones and omits some. The table records some 11,000 clones, approximately 85% of them present only once. The input for sequencing was blood, taken from a patient treated with checkpoint blockade. The receptors were sampled from a human donor with melanoma.

The table lists this clone with a few counts. The rearrangement joins TRBV6-5 to TRBJ2-7, with D tentatively TRBD1 (5 bases). CDR1 and CDR2 (germline): MNHEY, SVGAGI. The germline V and J ends were trimmed by 5 bases and 9 bases, with 14 bases remaining between them. This CDR3 spans 12 amino acids. DNA of the CDR3: TGTGCCAGCAGTACCCCCAGGGCGTCGCAGTACTTC. Protein product: CASSTPRASQYF.

This chain links TRBV27 with TRBJ2-7; tentatively, D is TRBD2 (6 bases). Trimming shortened V by 5 bases and J by 2 bases, and 10 bases separated the two germline ends. From germline, CDR1 is MNHEY and CDR2 SMNVEV (reference sequence). CDR3 length: 13 residues. The CDR3 nucleotides read TGTGCCAGCAGTGCGGGGACCACCTACGAGCAGTACTTC. Translating gives CASSAGTTYEQYF.

This chain links TRBV6-5 with TRBJ2-7; tentatively, D is TRBD1 (6 bases). In germline, CDR1 is MNHEY, CDR2 SVGAGI. Trimming removed 3 bases at V and 6 bases at J, with 15 bases between. The CDR3 totals 14 residues. CDR3 in DNA: TGTGCCAGCAGTTATAAGGACAGTTTCTCCGAGCAGTACTTC. Protein product: CASSYKDSFSEQYF.

The V gene is TRBV4-1, the J gene TRBJ2-7, with TRBD2 matching 8 bases. Germline lookup yields CDR1 MGHRA and CDR2 YSYEKL. The CDR3 consists of 15 residues. After removal of 4 bases from V and 2 bases from J, the junction contained 7 bases not matched to a gene. The CDR3 DNA reads as TGCGCCAGCAGCCCCCAGAGCGGGGGTACCTACGAGCAGTACTTC. Translating it yields CASSPQSGGTYEQYF.

The chain carries TRBV7-6 and TRBJ1-5; no reliable D call. Germline V gene sequence: CDR1 SGHVS, CDR2 FNYEAQ. V shed 0 bases and J shed 5 bases, with 5 bases lying between them. The CDR3 runs 13 residues. CDR3 in amino acids: CASSLAEDQPQHF. As DNA, the CDR3 is TGTGCCAGCAGCTTAGCGGAGGATCAGCCCCAGCATTTT. Drawing the rest from reference TRBV7-6 and TRBJ1-5, the complete variable domain is GAGVSQSPRYKVTKRGQDVALRCDPISGHVSLYWYRQALGQGPEFLTYFNYEAQQDKSGLPNDRFSAERPEGSISTLTIQRTEQRDSAMYRCASSLAEDQPQHFGDGTRLSIL.

The chain has TRBV6-4 and TRBJ1-6; tentative D call: TRBD1 (6 bases). With 3 bases removed from V and 14 bases from J, the gap between germline ends came to 17 bases. This CDR3 is built from 14 residues. CDR1 is MRHNA, CDR2 SNTAGT, per germline. Written as DNA, the CDR3 is TGTGCCAGCAGTGAGGTTCCCGGGGGCCCGTCCCTCCACTTT. It codes for CASSEVPGGPSLHF.

In regard to this clone: A read error may produce the germline difference seen at one junction end. The chain is built from TRBV7-8 and TRBJ2-7; perhaps TRBD1 as D (5 bases). CDR1 and CDR2 from the germline V gene are SGHVS and FQNEAQ. The CDR3 sequence is 11 residues long. CDR3 sequence reads: CAGSLTDEQYF. The CDR3 nucleotides read TGTGCCGGCAGCTTGACAGACGAGCAGTACTTC.

The chain couples TRBV14 to TRBJ1-4; a weak D match, TRBD1 (5 bases). The germline CDR1 and CDR2 sequences are SGHDN and FVKESK. With 4 bases removed from V and 3 bases from J, the gap between germline ends came to 21 bases. The CDR3 contains 18 residues. CDR3 DNA: TGTGCCAGCAGCCCTCGGGGGAGGGGCCCAAGGGCTAATGAAAAACTGTTTTTT. It codes for CASSPRGRGPRANEKLFF.

This clone came up a few times. The CDR3 region has the DNA TGCGCCAGCAGTGAGCCCCCCGGGACAGGGGTAGGCTACACCTTC. Its protein product is CASSEPPGTGVGYTF. The chain employs TRBV10-1 and TRBJ1-2, with 10 bases identical to TRBD1. Germline assignment: CDR1 WNHNN and CDR2 SYGVQD (reference sequence). The CDR3 extends over 15 amino acids. J lost 8 bases, V lost 2 bases, and 8 bases had no gene match.

V and J are TRBV7-2 and TRBJ1-2; the match to TRBD1 covers 10 bases. The CDR3 runs 17 residues. With V trimmed by 1 base and J by 1 base, 6 bases remained unmatched. CDR1 is SGHTA, CDR2 FQGNSA, per germline. The CDR3 region is CASSLEGQGLNNYGYTF. In DNA, the CDR3 is TGTGCCAGCAGCTTAGAGGGACAGGGGCTCAATAACTATGGCTACACCTTC. Using reference TRBV7-2 and TRBJ1-2 for the parts outside the CDR3, the full variable domain is GAGVSQSPSNKVTEKGKDVELRCDPISGHTALYWYRQSLGQGLEFLIYFQGNSAPDKSGLPSDRFSAERTGGSVSTLTIQRTQQEDSAVYLCASSLEGQGLNNYGYTFGSGTRLTVV.

The gene calls are TRBV4-3 and TRBJ2-7; D remains unclear. V was pared by 1 base and J by 1 base, with 11 bases between. Germline CDR1 reads LGHNA; CDR2 reads YSLEER. This CDR3 region has 15 residues. The CDR3 DNA reads TGCGCCAGCAGCCAAGTCTTCGGGCCTTCCTACGAGCAGTACTTC. The encoded protein is CASSQVFGPSYEQYF.

This chain joins TRBV5-5 and TRBJ1-1; D gene unclear. Deletions cut 0 bases from V and 4 bases from J, with 13 bases between. Germline V lookup: CDR1 SGHKS, CDR2 YYEKEE (reference sequence). The CDR3 has 15 residues. CDR3 DNA: TGTGCCAGCAGCTTGGCCGGGTGGGGAGGCACTGAAGCTTTCTTT. As protein: CASSLAGWGGTEAFF.

This clone was seen more than once but under ten times. The rearrangement uses TRBV27 and TRBJ2-2; TRBD2 matches at 15 bases. The CDR3 is 18 residues long. After removal of 4 bases from V and 3 bases from J, the junction contained 6 bases not matched to a gene. Looked up from germline, CDR1 is MNHEY and CDR2 is SMNVEV (reference sequence). The CDR3 here is CASSYRTSGGADTGELFF. CDR3 DNA: TGTGCCAGCAGTTACCGGACTAGCGGGGGGGCGGACACCGGGGAGCTGTTTTTT.

The rearrangement uses TRBV11-2 and TRBJ1-3; the match to TRBD1 covers 9 bases. In germline, CDR1 is SGHAT, CDR2 FQNNGV. CDR3 length equals 17 residues. The V and J ends lost 4 bases and 0 bases, in that order; junction bases with no gene match: 7. The CDR3 loop reads CASSYHTGGGSGNTIYF. Here the CDR3 DNA reads TGTGCCAGCAGCTACCACACAGGGGGCGGCTCTGGAAACACCATATATTTT.